What follows are 9 T cell receptor beta chains derived from one specimen sequenced in a study of T cell responses to AZD1222 COVID-19 vaccine. Some clones are missing from TCRdb's copy, which holds only in-frame ones; the method was immunoSEQ multiplex PCR. The sample holds fewer than 100,000 clones, more than 70% seen once. Sequenced here: peripheral blood, sampled on day 0 of AZD1222 vaccination. The source is an adult in good health.

This clone was seen a single time. This chain links TRBV9 with TRBJ1-5; D perhaps matches TRBD1 (6 bases). This CDR3 has 18 residues. V was clipped by 0 bases and J by 1 base, with 17 bases between them. CDR1 is SGDLS and CDR2 is YYNGEE in the germline V gene. The CDR3 region has the DNA TGTGCCAGCAGCGTAGCGGGGGTTGTCGGACAGAGCAATCAGCCCCAGCATTTT. Its translation: CASSVAGVVGQSNQPQHF.

The chain carries TRBV19 and TRBJ1-2, with a possible D match to TRBD1 (6 bases). The CDR3 totals 14 residues. CDR1 and CDR2 (germline): LNHDA, SQIVND (reference sequence). The ends were cut back, 5 bases at V and 4 bases at J, with 14 bases in the middle. In DNA form, the CDR3 reads TGTGCCAGTAGTGGTCAGGGGATACGCTATGGCTACACCTTC. Translating gives CASSGQGIRYGYTF.

V gene TRBV3-1 (or the pseudogene TRBV3-2) combines with J gene TRBJ2-7; TRBD2 matches 14 bases. Per germline, CDR1 LGHDT and CDR2 YNNKEL (reference sequence). The length of the CDR3 is 17 residues. Losses at the gene ends were 3 bases for V and 3 bases for J; bases not matched to a gene: 7. CDR3 sequence (DNA): TGTGCCAGCAGCCAGGGGGGACTAGCGGGGGAACACTACGAGCAGTACTTC. This sequence encodes CASSQGGLAGEHYEQYF.

The CDR3: CASTPQGGNQPQHF. CDR3 in DNA: TGTGCCAGCACCCCCCAGGGAGGCAATCAGCCCCAGCATTTT. The chain carries TRBV7-2 and TRBJ1-5, with D perhaps matching TRBD1 (5 bases). CDR3 length equals 14 residues. Trimming removed 7 bases at V and 2 bases at J, with 12 bases between. Germline V gene data show CDR1 as SGHTA and CDR2 as FQGNSA.

The V gene is TRBV28, the J gene TRBJ1-5, with no clear D. The V end was cut by 6 bases, the J end by 4 bases, with 10 bases between. CDR1 and CDR2 (germline): MDHEN, SYDVKM. The CDR3 is 13 amino acids. The DNA of the CDR3 is TGTGCCAGCAGCTCTGGTGTGAATCAGCCCCAGCATTTT. It is translated as CASSSGVNQPQHF. Using reference TRBV28 and TRBJ1-5 for the parts outside the CDR3, the full variable domain is DVKVTQSSRYLVKRTGEKVFLECVQDMDHENMFWYRQDPGLGLRLIYFSYDVKMKEKGDIPEGYSVSREKKERFSLILESASTNQTSMYLCASSSGVNQPQHFGDGTRLSIL.

The rearrangement links TRBV7-9 to TRBJ1-3, with D unclear. V dropped 5 bases and J dropped 4 bases, with 12 bases sitting between them. The CDR3 sequence is 14 residues long. Per germline, CDR1 SEHNR and CDR2 FQNEAQ (reference sequence). Here the CDR3 reads CASSKQNMGNTIYF. CDR3 DNA sequence: TGTGCCAGCAGCAAACAAAATATGGGAAACACCATATATTTT. Full variable domain (remainder filled in from reference TRBV7-9 and TRBJ1-3): DTGVSQNPRHKITKRGQNVTFRCDPISEHNRLYWYRQTLGQGPEFLTYFQNEAQLEKSRLLSDRFSAERPKGSFSTLEIQRTEQGDSAMYLCASSKQNMGNTIYFGEGSWLTVV.

This chain uses TRBV7-3 with TRBJ2-7; D unclear. Between the trimmed V and J ends, which lost 0 bases and 5 bases, there was a span of 11 bases. The CDR3 is 14 amino acids. The germline CDR1 and CDR2 sequences are SGHTA and FQGTGA. The CDR3 reads CASSLTVGKDEQYF. Written as DNA, the CDR3 is TGTGCCAGCAGCTTAACGGTAGGGAAGGACGAGCAGTACTTC.

The chain couples TRBV7-2 to TRBJ2-3; TRBD2 matches at 8 bases. Germline-derived CDR1 and CDR2 are SGHTA and FQGNSA. V was pared by 5 bases and J by 9 bases, with 10 bases of the junction left unmatched. The CDR3 loop spans 14 amino acids. CDR3 sequence reads: CASSPPNGGGTQYF. The DNA of the CDR3 is TGTGCCAGCAGCCCGCCAAACGGGGGGGGGACGCAGTATTTT. The full variable domain, its missing parts supplied by reference TRBV7-2 and TRBJ2-3, is GAGVSQSPSNKVTEKGKDVELRCDPISGHTALYWYRQSLGQGLEFLIYFQGNSAPDKSGLPSDRFSAERTGGSVSTLTIQRTQQEDSAVYLCASSPPNGGGTQYFGPGTRLTVL.

As concerns this clone: Distinct nucleotide sequences in the sample also encode this CDR3. The J gene is TRBJ2-5, the V gene TRBV5-4; D not resolved. This CDR3 has 15 residues. Trimming shortened V by 1 base and J by 2 bases, and 12 bases separated the two germline ends. CDR1 is SGHNT, CDR2 YYREEE, per germline (reference sequence). The chain's CDR3 is CASSLPSTRQETQYF. In DNA form, the CDR3 reads TGTGCCAGCAGCTTGCCTTCCACGCGACAAGAGACCCAGTACTTC.